The clone carrying this T cell receptor (beta chain) was seen many times. The sample is drawn from a study of identical twins. The CDR3 contains 17 residues. Trimming at V came to 1 base and at J to 1 base, leaving 7 bases not matched to a gene. CDR1 and CDR2 (germline): SGHAT, FQNNGV. TCRdb passed the 5' RACE reads through MiXCR, listing each CDR3 protein once. The sample gives fewer than 350,000 distinct CDR3 sequences, around 8.8% of which show up once; 2% to 2.5% is in the top ten. This sample was also put to use in a study of yellow fever vaccine responses in identical twins. From that study: Reportedly, twins' vaccine T cell responses looked partly convergent and partly personalized.

Sequenced input: memory (CD45RO+) T cells sorted from blood. The J gene is TRBJ2-3, the V gene TRBV11-2, with 8 bases identical to TRBD2. This sequence originates from a woman in her late teens or twenties in good health. The CDR3 bases are TGTGCCAGCAGCTTAGGAGAGTGGCGGGGGGGCACAGATACGCAGTATTTT. Translated: CASSLGEWRGGTDTQYF. Based on the CDR3 plus reference TRBV11-2 and TRBJ2-3, the full variable domain is EAGVAQSPRYKIIEKRQSVAFWCNPISGHATLYWYQQILGQGPKLLIQFQNNGVVDDSQLPKDRFSAERLKGVDSTLKIQPAKLEDSAVYLCASSLGEWRGGTDTQYFGPGTRLTVL.